Detailed here is one T cell receptor beta chain. Original processing notes: From reference gene primer amplification, estimates of nucleated cell counts were derived. The table came from immunoSEQ multiplex PCR; TCRdb's copy has only in-frame clones and leaves some out. V and J calls and clone size are as listed in that table; D and trimming were resolved from the DNA. The table shows approximately 380,000 clones, with approximately 81% occurring only once. This entry is derived from a study of blood T cell repertoires in COVID-19. Turning to the study itself: Donors in the United States, Italy and Spain gave samples during acute or convalescent COVID-19. Nucleic acid was either cDNA or gDNA, and it came from T cells, B-cell-depleted T cells, or PBMCs.

V was pared by 0 bases and J by 4 bases, with 9 bases of the junction left unmatched. Germline-derived CDR1 and CDR2 are MNHNS and SASEGT. The CDR3 loop spans 17 amino acids. The source is a woman aged 18 to 35 with acute or convalescent COVID-19. The V call is TRBV6-1, the J call TRBJ2-1; 7 bases are a match to TRBD1. Sequencing was carried out using peripheral blood. CDR3 sequence: CASSEAAGGSPYNEQFF. CDR3 DNA sequence: TGTGCCAGCAGTGAAGCCGCAGGGGGTTCACCGTACAATGAGCAGTTCTTC.